This TCR beta chain was recovered during a study of CD8+CD57+ T cells in acquired aplastic anemia. Overall study: Sorted cells (CD4+ and CD8+) yielded DNA amounts that averaged approximately 3 ug.

An expansion of CD8+CD57+ cells by flow cytometry had been shown in patients chosen for sequencing. Among the patients, all had severe acquired aplastic anemia. Concerning this clonotype itself: What it recognizes is unknown.

The study's findings and limits: Comparison of patients with controls identified around 30 shared CD8+ CDR3 sequences.

Profiles of TCR beta VDJ and CDR3 were generated from a genomic DNA template. TCRdb re-derived calls from the reads in MiXCR, one entry per CDR3 protein. There are about 160,000 distinct CDR3 sequences in the sample; 71% occur only once, and 45% to 60% lies in the top ten. Per germline, CDR1 SGHVS and CDR2 FQNEAQ. The J segment lost 5 bases and the V segment lost 2 bases, leaving 6 bases of the junction unmatched. This CDR3 has 15 residues. The sequencing input was sorted CD4+, CD8+, or CD8+CD57+ T cells (not recorded which) from PBMCs. This receptor was taken from a human donor with aplastic anemia. V and J are TRBV7-8 and TRBJ2-5, with 9 bases lining up with TRBD1. CDR3 DNA sequence: TGTGCCAGCAGCTTAAGGAGGACAGGGGTCGAGACCCAGTACTTC. Its translation is CASSLRRTGVETQYF.